The rows below give T cell receptor beta chains drawn from one sample of a study of blood T cell dynamics during melanoma immunotherapy. The protocol was immunoSEQ multiplex PCR, while the TCRdb copy is restricted to in-frame clones and leaves out a portion. Among 8,200 or so clones listed, about 88% were seen once. The sample in question was blood, obtained from a patient treated with checkpoint blockade. The receptors originated from a human donor with melanoma. The CDR3 runs from the conserved cysteine through the conserved F or W. Expanded clones get a size class; other rows say once, few or many, or leave the size out.

CASSLGPGGAYEQYF	TRBV5-8	TRBJ2-7	NA
CASSRQSMNTEAFF	TRBV28	TRBJ1-1	NA
CAGSPGTGYEQYF	TRBV18	TRBJ2-7	NA
CASSWGDQPQHF	TRBV7-9	TRBJ1-5	NA
CASRGLNEQYF	TRBV6-5	TRBJ2-7	NA
CSVSGNTEAFF	TRBV29-1	TRBJ1-1	NA
CAWSEGGFNYEQYF	TRBV30	NA	NA
CASSLVWGAGANVLTF	TRBV7-2	TRBJ2-6	NA
CASSEARNPNYGYTF	TRBV2	TRBJ1-2	NA
CATSRQGANEKLFF	TRBV15	TRBJ1-4	NA
CASRGYRDRDEKLFF	TRBV7-9	TRBJ1-4	few
CASSLARAGGRIATNEKLFF	TRBV5-4	TRBJ1-4	once
CARHGAGNNPITEAFF	TRBV30	TRBJ1-1	NA
CASSSRPRGNYGYTF	TRBV27	TRBJ1-2	NA
CASSLLPGQGYYGYTF	TRBV4-3	TRBJ1-2	NA
CSVGSGREDNEQYF	TRBV29-1	TRBJ2-7	NA
CASSLGGSVSYEQYF	TRBV5-8	TRBJ2-7	NA
CSVGVPPYEQYF	TRBV29-1	TRBJ2-7	NA
CASSVATVISSGANVLTF	TRBV9	TRBJ2-6	NA
CASSPVPGQVERGEQYF	TRBV2	TRBJ2-7	NA
CASSSPIRLAASTDTQYF	TRBV2	TRBJ2-3	once
CASSSRKGNNEQYF	TRBV7-6	TRBJ2-7	NA
CASSPPASAAYEQYF	TRBV18	TRBJ2-7	NA
CASSYRTGAPNTEAFF	TRBV6-5	TRBJ1-1	NA
CASTPVAGGNHNEQFF	TRBV19	TRBJ2-1	NA
CASSDSWKAGYTF	TRBV6-1	TRBJ1-2	NA
CASSYRPIYGYTF	TRBV6-5	TRBJ1-2	NA
CASSFGARYSNQPQHF	TRBV28	TRBJ1-5	NA
CATRAGAKNEKLFF	TRBV15	TRBJ1-4	NA
CASSNHPGNYGYTF	TRBV28	TRBJ1-2	NA
CSVTQGYEQYF	TRBV29-1	TRBJ2-7	large
CASSLRGHQLGGNQPQHF	TRBV28	TRBJ1-5	NA
CASSEAPGPNEKLFF	TRBV2	TRBJ1-4	NA
CAWDGEYEQYF	TRBV30	TRBJ2-7	NA
CASSSSREGYTF	TRBV28	TRBJ1-2	NA
CSADRGMNTEAFF	TRBV29-1	TRBJ1-1	NA
CASSPPGQGAYEQYF	TRBV18	TRBJ2-7	once
CASSTRGADSPLHF	TRBV10-3	TRBJ1-6	NA
CASSYRRNQPQHF	TRBV7-9	TRBJ1-5	NA
CLVHPGPGAEAFF	TRBV2	TRBJ1-1	once
CASSPGRVAGEQYF	TRBV7-2	TRBJ2-5	NA
CASRLAWGSQPQHF	TRBV2	TRBJ1-5	once
CASSSEYGYRGPAYGYTF	TRBV7-9	TRBJ1-2	NA
CASSLRGGNQPQHF	TRBV7-2	TRBJ1-5	once
CASSPVWGRNDEQYF	TRBV7-2	TRBJ2-7	NA
CASSSGTGGLGTEAFF	TRBV7-3	TRBJ1-1	NA
CASSGQGLPAFYSNQPQHF	TRBV6-1	TRBJ1-5	once
CASSMRTGLGYTF	TRBV19	TRBJ1-2	NA
CASSQEAGLNTEAFF	TRBV4-3	TRBJ1-1	NA
CASSLGQGFYEQYF	TRBV6-5	TRBJ2-7	NA
CASSIEAGLIGRPYEQYF	TRBV19	TRBJ2-7	NA